The 16 T cell receptor beta chains below all came from one sample that was sequenced in a study of blood T cell repertoires in COVID-19. TCRdb keeps only in-frame clones here, not all; method: immunoSEQ multiplex PCR. The table has 350,000 to 500,000 clones, about 90% seen once. Material: peripheral blood. Receptors originate from a man between 18 and 29 years old with COVID-19, enrolled during active disease.

This clone has a single count. The chain joins TRBV2 to TRBJ1-3, with unresolved D. The CDR3 loop spans 11 amino acids. Looked up from germline, CDR1 is SNHLY and CDR2 is FYNNEI. V lost 11 bases, J lost 4 bases, and 9 bases lay in between. CDR3 region: CALSVGNTIYF. The CDR3 coding sequence is TGTGCCCTCAGCGTCGGAAACACCATATATTTT.

This chain joins TRBV19 and TRBJ2-1; D is perhaps TRBD1 (5 bases). With 5 bases removed from V and 0 bases from J, the gap between germline ends came to 14 bases. The CDR3 consists of 16 residues. The germline V gene encodes CDR1 LNHDA and CDR2 SQIVND (reference sequence). CDR3 amino acids: CASSETALSSYNEQFF. The CDR3 bases are TGTGCCAGTAGTGAGACAGCCTTGAGCTCCTACAATGAGCAGTTCTTC.

The J gene is TRBJ2-3, the V gene TRBV2; 10 bases map to TRBD1. CDR1 and CDR2 (germline): SNHLY, FYNNEI. This CDR3 region has 14 residues. The trim removed 6 bases at V and 4 bases at J, leaving 4 bases unmatched. The CDR3 nucleotides read TGTGCCAGCAGAAGACAGGGGGCGGCAGATACGCAGTATTTT. Its translation is CASRRQGAADTQYF.

V gene TRBV18 combines with J gene TRBJ1-5; D is undetermined. Trimming shortened V by 1 base and J by 0 bases, and 7 bases separated the two germline ends. This CDR3 is 15 amino acids long. From germline, CDR1 is KGHSH and CDR2 LQKENI. The CDR3 DNA reads TGTGCCAGCTCACCACACGTAGATAGCAATCAGCCCCAGCATTTT. It translates to CASSPHVDSNQPQHF.

The chain uses TRBV18 and TRBJ2-2; TRBD2 matches at 8 bases. Germline CDR1 and CDR2: KGHSH and LQKENI. V gave up 2 bases and J gave up 2 bases; unmatched junction bases: 4. CDR3 length: 16 residues. This CDR3 reads CASSPMTSVNTGELFF. The CDR3 nucleotides read TGTGCCAGCTCACCAATGACTAGCGTTAACACCGGGGAGCTGTTTTTT. The full variable domain, its missing parts supplied by reference TRBV18 and TRBJ2-2, is NAGVMQNPRHLVRRRGQEARLRCSPMKGHSHVYWYRQLPEEGLKFMVYLQKENIIDESGMPKERFSAEFPKEGPSILRIQQVVRGDSAAYFCASSPMTSVNTGELFFGEGSRLTVL.

This sequence joins TRBV7-3 and TRBJ2-1; D remains unclear. Germline CDR1 reads SGHTA; CDR2 reads FQGTGA. The CDR3 totals 13 residues. Deletions cut 0 bases from V and 5 bases from J, with 5 bases between. The CDR3 is CASSLTVNNEQFF. The CDR3 DNA is TGTGCCAGCAGCTTAACCGTAAACAATGAGCAGTTCTTC.

This clone is a singleton in its sample. This rearrangement joins TRBV19 to TRBJ1-5; possible D gene TRBD1, 5 bases. V was cut by 7 bases and J by 0 bases, with 13 bases left in between. The CDR3 totals 15 residues. The V gene's germline CDR1 is LNHDA and CDR2 SQIVND (reference sequence). The chain's CDR3 is CASTDDSYSNQPQHF. The CDR3, as DNA: TGTGCCAGTACCGACGACAGCTATAGCAATCAGCCCCAGCATTTT.

This clone was seen only a few times. The chain links TRBV7-9 to TRBJ2-7; 10 nucleotides agree with TRBD1. Germline V CDR1 and CDR2: SEHNR, FQNEAQ (reference sequence). V trimming: 5 bases; J trimming: 5 bases; junction bases outside the gene matches: 6. The CDR3 is 14 residues long. CDR3 in DNA: TGTGCCAGCAGCCCGGGACAGGGGCCAAACGAGCAGTACTTC. Translated, it gives CASSPGQGPNEQYF.

The chain combines TRBV3-1 (or the pseudogene TRBV3-2) with TRBJ2-5; D perhaps matches TRBD1 (6 bases). The CDR3 runs to 15 residues. Germline V gives CDR1 LGHDT, CDR2 YNNKEL (reference sequence). The V and J ends lost 2 bases and 4 bases respectively, with 14 bases between them. CDR3 sequence reads: CASSQLRGFRETQYF. CDR3 DNA sequence: TGTGCCAGCAGCCAACTCAGGGGATTTCGAGAGACCCAGTACTTC.

This chain joins TRBV7-9 and TRBJ1-6; 7 bases map to TRBD1. The germline CDR1 and CDR2 sequences are SEHNR and FQNEAQ (reference sequence). The CDR3 covers 16 residues. V lost 5 bases and J lost 14; bases outside the gene matches: 18. The CDR3 region is CASSPRGRDRRESLHF. The CDR3, as DNA: TGTGCCAGCAGCCCAAGGGGCCGGGACAGAAGGGAGTCCCTCCACTTT.

The rearrangement joins TRBV4-2 to TRBJ1-3; maybe TRBD1 (5 bases). The ends were cut back, 0 bases at V and 4 bases at J, with 10 bases in the middle. In germline, CDR1 is LGHNA, CDR2 YNFKEQ. This CDR3 comprises 15 residues. The CDR3 spells CASSQDGATGNTIYF. The CDR3, as DNA: TGTGCCAGCAGCCAAGATGGGGCAACGGGAAACACCATATATTTT.

The chain is built from TRBV2 and TRBJ2-5; D unresolved. This CDR3 region has 12 residues. CDR1 SNHLY and CDR2 FYNNEI come from the germline V gene. V lost 7 bases, J lost 5 bases, and 11 bases lay in between. The CDR3 protein is CASTPSGETQYF. CDR3 coding DNA: TGTGCCAGCACCCCGTCCGGGGAGACCCAGTACTTC.

The rearrangement joins TRBV5-1 to TRBJ2-3, with 9 bases aligning to TRBD2. V shed 2 bases and J 5 bases; nucleotides not matched to a gene: 6. The V gene's germline CDR1 is SGHRS and CDR2 YFSETQ. The CDR3 is 15 amino acids. CDR3: CASSFRGGAGDTQYF. As DNA, the CDR3 is TGCGCCAGCAGCTTCCGCGGGGGGGCCGGAGATACGCAGTATTTT.

This sequence joins TRBV14 and TRBJ2-5, with 7 nucleotides matching TRBD1. There are 14 residues in the CDR3. V was clipped by 4 bases and J by 1 base; unmatched bases: 3. Germline V gene data show CDR1 as SGHDN and CDR2 as FVKESK. This CDR3 reads CASSRNRGQETQYF. Here the CDR3 DNA reads TGTGCCAGCAGCCGAAACAGGGGCCAAGAGACCCAGTACTTC.

The chain is built from TRBV12-5 and TRBJ2-2; 8 bases map to TRBD1. Germline CDR1 and CDR2: LGHNT and FRNRAP. The CDR3 has 16 amino acids. The ends lost 3 bases at V and 1 base at J; junction bases unmatched: 4. CDR3: CASGLGQGQNTGELFF. The CDR3 DNA sequence: TGTGCTAGTGGTTTAGGACAGGGACAGAACACCGGGGAGCTGTTTTTT.

The chain couples TRBV19 to TRBJ2-6; TRBD2 matches 9 bases. Germline V gene lookup returns CDR1 LNHDA and CDR2 SQIVND (reference sequence). The CDR3 consists of 16 residues. The J segment lost 3 bases and the V segment lost 6 bases, leaving 6 bases of the junction unmatched. The CDR3 DNA sequence: TGTGCCAGTAGGGCTAGCGGGGCCTATGGGGCCAACGTCCTGACTTTC. Translating gives CASRASGAYGANVLTF. Using reference TRBV19 and TRBJ2-6 for the parts outside the CDR3, the full variable domain is DGGITQSPKYLFRKEGQNVTLSCEQNLNHDAMYWYRQDPGQGLRLIYYSQIVNDFQKGDIAEGYSVSREKKESFPLTVTSAQKNPTAFYLCASRASGAYGANVLTFGAGSRLTVL.